This TCR beta chain is from a study of shared clonotypes between healthy human individuals. Regarding the study as a whole: Clonotype sharing levels among donors were expected to vary with sequencing depth.

Germline CDR1 SEHNR, CDR2 FQNEAQ (reference sequence). V dropped 5 bases and J dropped 2; count of bases not matched to a gene: 6. CDR3 length: 14 residues. In regard to this clone: What it recognizes is unknown.

Only in-frame clones appear in the TCRdb table, and some are missing; sequencing was by immunoSEQ multiplex PCR. This table has around 240,000 clones, about 69% appearing once. This TCR was recovered from a man aged 25 to 45 in good health. The V call is TRBV7-9, the J call TRBJ2-7; 7 bases are shared with TRBD2. Sequencing was carried out using memory CD4+ T cells sorted from blood. Noted subset: CD45RA-negative fraction. CDR3 nucleotide sequence: TGTGCCAGCAGCACGGCTAGCGGACCCTACGAGCAGTACTTC. Residues: CASSTASGPYEQYF.